In this sample, the clone carrying this TCR beta chain turned up many times. Its target is not known. Produced via immunoSEQ multiplex PCR; TCRdb's table is partial and in-frame only. In total the sample includes approximately 39,000 clones, none of them seen once. Germline-derived CDR1 and CDR2 are GTSNPN and SVGIG (reference sequence). The CDR3 extends over 13 amino acids. The germline V and J ends were trimmed by 5 bases and 8 bases, with 16 bases remaining between them. Peripheral blood was collected from the related graft donor on the marrow donation day. The entry originates in a study of T cells after posttransplantation cyclophosphamide. Study-level results: TRB clonality was highly associated with recipient CMV seropositivity and reactivation.

The specimen was PBMCs. The chain uses TRBV30 and TRBJ1-5, with D possibly TRBD1 on 6 matching bases. The TCR sequence derives from a man aged 45-65 years in good health, CMV-negative, and a related stem cell transplant donor. CDR3 protein: CAWEGHPGEPQHF. The CDR3 DNA reads TGTGCCTGGGAGGGACACCCCGGAGAGCCCCAGCATTTT.